The clone carrying this T cell receptor (beta chain) was counted a few times. No antigen is known for it. CDR3 length equals 12 residues. Germline CDR1 SGHTA, CDR2 FQGNSA. V was trimmed by 7 bases and J by 6 bases, leaving 12 bases between them. Time point here: sample taken at primary tumor resection. Tumor, nontumor lung or frozen PBMC supplied whole RNA, sequenced without sorting. TCRdb used MiXCR to reprocess the 5' RACE reads, holding one entry per CDR3 protein. The table includes 50,000 or so distinct CDR3 sequences, around 11% detected once. The data were obtained in a study of spatial heterogeneity in lung cancer. Study findings and constraints: Relative to follow-up, resection was when ubiquitous expanded tumor TCRs appeared more in blood.

The genes are TRBV7-2 and TRBJ1-1; unclear D gene. The starting material was PBMCs, obtained at surgery. The clonotype was recovered from a female donor with early-stage non-small cell lung cancer. DNA for the CDR3: TGTGCCAGCAAGGGAGGAACGGCTGAAGCTTTCTTT. Its translation is CASKGGTAEAFF.